The 28 T cell receptor beta chains below were found in one sample sequenced in a study of graft-versus-host responses after intestinal transplantation. Tissue from the graft was processed to free its intraepithelial and lamina propria lymphocytes. Sequencing was performed with immunoSEQ multiplex PCR; in TCRdb, only in-frame clones are kept and a portion is missing. In the table there are approximately 63,000 clones, approximately 88% of which are singletons. Sample: ileum tissue, taken around 350 days after transplant. The source of these receptors is a human patient who received an intestinal transplant, so some T cells may come from the graft donor.

The J gene is TRBJ1-1, the V gene TRBV4-1; no clear D. Germline CDR1 is MGHRA and CDR2 is YSYEKL. Trimming shortened V by 3 bases and J by 2 bases, and 13 bases separated the two germline ends. CDR3 length: 15 residues. This chain's CDR3 is CASSHYPAGNTEAFF. The CDR3 nucleotides are TGCGCCAGCAGCCATTACCCCGCGGGCAACACTGAAGCTTTCTTT.

The chain is built from TRBV4-2 and TRBJ1-5; a weak D match, TRBD1 (6 bases). CDR1 LGHNA and CDR2 YNFKEQ come from the germline V gene. The CDR3 loop spans 14 amino acids. V shed 1 base and J shed 5 bases, with 9 bases lying between them. CDR3 in DNA: TGTGCCAGCAGCCAAGGGACAGACTATCAGCCCCAGCATTTT. It yields the protein CASSQGTDYQPQHF.

This rearrangement joins TRBV12-5 to TRBJ2-3, with D possibly TRBD2 on 5 matching bases. CDR3 size: 15 residues. Germline CDR1 and CDR2: LGHNT and FRNRAP. Trimming cost V 3 bases and J 2 bases, with 12 bases left between them. Written as DNA, the CDR3 is TGTGCTAGTGGTTTTGGAGGCCTACCCACAGATACGCAGTATTTT. This sequence encodes CASGFGGLPTDTQYF.

The V gene is TRBV11-2, the J gene TRBJ2-7; 8 positions agree with TRBD1. Germline CDR1 is SGHAT and CDR2 is FQNNGV. Trimming cost V 1 base and J 0 bases; bases outside gene matches: 2. The CDR3 contains 15 residues. The CDR3 sequence is CASSLAGTGSYEQYF. CDR3 nucleotides: TGTGCCAGCAGCTTAGCGGGGACAGGCTCCTACGAGCAGTACTTC.

The J gene is TRBJ1-5, the V gene TRBV6-5, with 7 bases identical to TRBD1. The CDR3 totals 13 residues. From germline, CDR1 is MNHEY and CDR2 SVGAGI. Trimming cost V 5 bases and J 2 bases; bases outside gene matches: 0. CDR3 in DNA: TGTGCCAGCAGTACAGGGGGCAATCAGCCCCAGCATTTT. Translated: CASSTGGNQPQHF.

The chain recombines TRBV11-3 with TRBJ2-1; D is perhaps TRBD2 (6 bases). Germline V lookup: CDR1 SGHNT, CDR2 YENEEA. V lost 0 bases and J 0 bases, leaving 6 bases between the germline ends. CDR3 length: 15 residues. CDR3 protein: CASSLDGSSYNEQFF. CDR3 DNA sequence: TGTGCCAGCAGCTTAGACGGGAGCTCCTACAATGAGCAGTTCTTC.

The rearrangement joins TRBV10-3 to TRBJ2-5; D unresolved. CDR3 size: 12 residues. Germline CDR1 ENHRY, CDR2 SYGVKD. V was shortened by 4 bases and J by 5 bases, with 8 bases between the two germline ends. In DNA, the CDR3 is TGTGCCATCAGTGGGTCCCAGGAGACCCAGTACTTC. This sequence encodes CAISGSQETQYF.

The gene calls are TRBV27 and TRBJ2-1; TRBD2 matches at 9 bases. CDR1 is MNHEY and CDR2 is SMNVEV in the germline V gene (reference sequence). The CDR3 totals 14 residues. J gave up 7 bases and V 2 bases, and 3 bases lay outside the gene matches. Here the CDR3 DNA reads TGTGCCAGCAGTTTAACTAGCGGGTGGAATGAGCAGTTCTTC. Protein: CASSLTSGWNEQFF.

This clone was recorded a few times. The chain has TRBV9 and TRBJ2-1; D is ambiguous. The CDR3 covers 13 residues. CDR1 SGDLS and CDR2 YYNGEE come from the germline V gene. The germline V and J ends were trimmed by 3 bases and 4 bases, with 8 bases remaining between them. CDR3 bases: TGTGCCAGCAGCGAGCCCCGGTACAATGAGCAGTTCTTC. It codes for CASSEPRYNEQFF.

The chain couples TRBV29-1 to TRBJ2-1, with TRBD2 identical over 7 bases. Trimming cost V 3 bases and J 3 bases; bases outside gene matches: 2. Germline assignment: CDR1 SQVTM and CDR2 ANQGSEA. CDR3 length: 13 residues. CDR3 protein: CSVDGGNYNEQFF. CDR3 DNA sequence: TGCAGCGTTGACGGGGGGAACTACAATGAGCAGTTCTTC.

This rearrangement joins TRBV5-1 to TRBJ1-4; D is unresolved. The germline gives CDR1 SGHRS, CDR2 YFSETQ. CDR3 length: 13 residues. V was cut by 5 bases and J by 3 bases, with 8 bases left in between. This CDR3 is CASSGASNEKLFF. The CDR3 DNA reads TGCGCCAGCAGTGGAGCCTCTAATGAAAAACTGTTTTTT.

The chain has TRBV5-1 and TRBJ2-5; 11 bases agree with TRBD2. Germline V gives CDR1 SGHRS, CDR2 YFSETQ. This CDR3 has 20 amino acids. The trim removed 0 bases at V and 1 base at J, leaving 14 bases unmatched. CDR3 coding DNA: TGCGCCAGCAGCTTGGGTACTAGCGGGGGAATGGGTGTCCGCCAAGAGACCCAGTACTTC. It is translated as CASSLGTSGGMGVRQETQYF.

This sequence joins TRBV29-1 and TRBJ1-1; the D gene is possibly TRBD1 (6 bases). The CDR3 extends over 12 amino acids. The germline V gene encodes CDR1 SQVTM and CDR2 ANQGSEA. V was shortened by 6 bases and J by 7 bases, with 15 bases between the two germline ends. DNA of the CDR3: TGCAGCGTGCTAGGGACAACGCATGAAGCTTTCTTT. The encoded protein is CSVLGTTHEAFF.

This clone occurred a few times. The chain links TRBV25-1 to TRBJ2-4; maybe TRBD2 (6 bases). CDR3 length: 13 amino acids. V was pared by 1 base and J by 9 bases, with 10 bases between. Germline V gene lookup returns CDR1 MGHDK and CDR2 SYGVNS. CDR3 nucleotides: TGTGCCAGCAGTGAATGGGTGGGGGGCATTCAGTACTTC. Translated, it gives CASSEWVGGIQYF.

The CDR3 DNA is TGCGCCAGCAGTCCAAGAGGGCCAACCACAGATACGCAGTATTTT. Encoded protein: CASSPRGPTTDTQYF. V and J are TRBV5-1 and TRBJ2-3, with D possibly being TRBD2 (5 bases). Germline V gene lookup returns CDR1 SGHRS and CDR2 YFSETQ. The V end lost 5 bases, the J end lost 2 bases, and 15 bases lay between the germline ends. CDR3 length: 15 residues.

This chain uses TRBV9 with TRBJ2-1; 11 bases agree with TRBD2. Unmatched junction bases numbered 6, after V lost 3 bases and J lost 4 bases. This CDR3 spans 16 amino acids. Germline V gene data show CDR1 as SGDLS and CDR2 as YYNGEE. CDR3 protein: CASSEQGLAAYNEQFF. CDR3 in DNA: TGTGCCAGCAGCGAGCAGGGACTAGCGGCTTACAATGAGCAGTTCTTC.

This chain connects TRBV6-1 to TRBJ1-1; TRBD1 aligns across 7 bases. The CDR3 length is 14 residues. CDR1 and CDR2 from the germline V gene are MNHNS and SASEGT. Germline trimming cut 4 bases from V and 3 bases from J; bases unmatched to any gene: 5. The CDR3 bases are TGTGCCAGCAGTGTATTTACAGGGGACACTGAAGCTTTCTTT. Translating it yields CASSVFTGDTEAFF.

The V call is TRBV27, the J call TRBJ1-1, with TRBD1 as a possible D gene (5 bases). The CDR3 covers 16 residues. V gave up 0 bases and J gave up 4 bases, with 15 bases separating them. Germline V gives CDR1 MNHEY, CDR2 SMNVEV (reference sequence). The CDR3 nucleotides are TGTGCCAGCAGTTTATCCGGGGGTTCGGTCGGCACTGAAGCTTTCTTT. This translates into CASSLSGGSVGTEAFF.

The J gene is TRBJ1-1, the V gene TRBV27; D is unclear. Per the germline V gene, CDR1 is MNHEY and CDR2 is SMNVEV (reference sequence). The germline V and J ends were trimmed by 10 bases and 3 bases, with 18 bases remaining between them. The CDR3 has 14 amino acids. Written as DNA, the CDR3 is TGTGCCACCCCCGCACGGGGAGCACACACTGAAGCTTTCTTT. This codes for CATPARGAHTEAFF.

Relative to its sample, this clone is medium-sized. V and J are TRBV11-2 and TRBJ1-2; D is unclear. Germline CDR1 SGHAT, CDR2 FQNNGV. Deletions cut 5 bases from V and 8 bases from J, with 12 bases between. The CDR3 has 12 amino acids. CDR3 in DNA: TGTGCCAGCAGCCGGCTAGGAAGAGGCTACACCTTC. Translating gives CASSRLGRGYTF.

The chain combines TRBV29-1 with TRBJ1-3; no clear D. CDR3 length: 11 residues. Germline V lookup: CDR1 SQVTM, CDR2 ANQGSEA. The V end was cut by 4 bases, the J end by 2 bases, with 3 bases between. This CDR3 reads CSVGAGNTIYF. The CDR3 DNA reads as TGCAGCGTTGGAGCTGGAAACACCATATATTTT. The variable domain in full, with the rest retrieved from reference TRBV29-1 and TRBJ1-3, is SAVISQKPSRDICQRGTSLTIQCQVDSQVTMMFWYRQQPGQSLTLIATANQGSEATYESGFVIDKFPISRPNLTFSTLTVSNMSPEDSSIYLCSVGAGNTIYFGEGSWLTVV.

This chain links TRBV7-9 with TRBJ2-7, with TRBD1 identical over 7 bases. CDR1 and CDR2 (germline): SEHNR, FQNEAQ (reference sequence). V lost 8 bases and J lost 4; bases outside the gene matches: 5. The CDR3 spans 12 residues. The CDR3 region is CASGYRGYEQYF. The DNA of the CDR3 is TGTGCCAGCGGGTACAGGGGATACGAGCAGTACTTC.

The chain employs TRBV15 and TRBJ1-1; D may be TRBD1 (6 bases). Germline V gene sequence: CDR1 LNHNV, CDR2 YYDKDF (reference sequence). CDR3 size: 13 residues. Trimming shortened V by 1 base and J by 4 bases, and 7 bases separated the two germline ends. The CDR3 reads CATSRVRGTEAFF. The DNA of the CDR3 is TGTGCCACCAGCAGAGTCAGGGGCACTGAAGCTTTCTTT. The full variable domain, rest sourced from reference TRBV15 and TRBJ1-1, is DAMVIQNPRYQVTQFGKPVTLSCSQTLNHNVMYWYQQKSSQAPKLLFHYYDKDFNNEADTPDNFQSRRPNTSFCFLDIRSPGLGDTAMYLCATSRVRGTEAFFGQGTRLTVV.

The gene calls are TRBV5-6 and TRBJ1-3, with no clear D. Trimming pared 1 base from V and 2 bases from J, leaving 13 bases between. The CDR3 contains 16 residues. The germline gives CDR1 SGHDT, CDR2 YYEEEE. CDR3 in DNA: TGTGCCAGCAGCTTGATGAGGACTCTCACTGGAAACACCATATATTTT. Its protein is CASSLMRTLTGNTIYF.

The chain uses TRBV15 and TRBJ1-1; 8 bases line up with TRBD1. The CDR3 is 15 amino acids. J lost 2 bases, V lost 5 bases, and 7 bases had no gene match. Germline-derived CDR1 and CDR2 are LNHNV and YYDKDF (reference sequence). The CDR3 sequence: CATSGTGTGNTEAFF. CDR3 in DNA: TGTGCCACCAGCGGCACCGGGACAGGAAACACTGAAGCTTTCTTT. The full variable domain, in which reference TRBV15 and TRBJ1-1 provide the parts outside the CDR3, is DAMVIQNPRYQVTQFGKPVTLSCSQTLNHNVMYWYQQKSSQAPKLLFHYYDKDFNNEADTPDNFQSRRPNTSFCFLDIRSPGLGDTAMYLCATSGTGTGNTEAFFGQGTRLTVV.

The genes are TRBV15 and TRBJ1-5; D is unclear. The V end lost 0 bases, the J end lost 6 bases, and 12 bases lay between the germline ends. Germline V lookup: CDR1 LNHNV, CDR2 YYDKDF (reference sequence). This CDR3 is built from 15 residues. In DNA form, the CDR3 reads TGTGCCACCAGCAGAGATATAGGAGGGCTTCAGCCCCAGCATTTT. Protein: CATSRDIGGLQPQHF. Combining the CDR3 with reference TRBV15 and TRBJ1-5 gives the whole variable domain DAMVIQNPRYQVTQFGKPVTLSCSQTLNHNVMYWYQQKSSQAPKLLFHYYDKDFNNEADTPDNFQSRRPNTSFCFLDIRSPGLGDTAMYLCATSRDIGGLQPQHFGDGTRLSIL.

The rearrangement links TRBV15 to TRBJ1-1; no clear D. This CDR3 comprises 13 residues. V dropped 5 bases and J dropped 4 bases, with 11 bases sitting between them. Germline V CDR1 and CDR2: LNHNV, YYDKDF (reference sequence). CDR3 protein: CATSQEGFTEAFF. DNA of the CDR3: TGTGCCACCAGCCAAGAGGGATTCACTGAAGCTTTCTTT.

The chain is built from TRBV4-1 and TRBJ2-7; TRBD2 aligns across 10 bases. The ends lost 1 base at V and 6 bases at J; junction bases unmatched: 3. The CDR3 length is 14 residues. CDR1 is MGHRA, CDR2 YSYEKL, per germline. This CDR3 reads CASSQVAGGSEQYF. In nucleotides, the CDR3 is TGCGCCAGCAGCCAAGTAGCGGGGGGAAGCGAGCAGTACTTC.